This T cell receptor (beta chain) comes out of a study of T cells in Graves' hyperthyroidism and ophthalmopathy. Study-level findings and limits: Among clonotypes expanded in thyroid above 0.001, most were also found in blood. In the analysis, a 13 V-J model separated ophthalmopathy from stable hyperthyroidism.

Amplified regions were TCR beta CDR3 sequences from RNA transcripts. In the first-round RT-PCR of the TCR CDR3, the HTBI primer set was used. TCRdb re-analysed the multiplex PCR reads in MiXCR, keeping a single row per CDR3 protein. The table has roughly 510,000 distinct CDR3 sequences, about 45% seen once. Investigators excluded patients with uncontrolled infection, other autoimmune disease, pregnancy or lactation. A word on this clonotype: Its target is unknown.

The germline CDR1 and CDR2 sequences are SGHTA and FQGNSA. V dropped 5 bases and J dropped 6 bases, with 13 bases sitting between them. CDR3 size: 14 residues. The sequenced sample consisted of peripheral blood or thyroid tissue (not recorded which). V usage is TRBV7-2 and J usage is TRBJ2-2, with TRBD2 as a possible D gene (5 bases). The sequence was collected from an adult woman with Graves' disease, either hyperthyroidism or ophthalmopathy (not recorded which). The CDR3 region is CASSLRRGAGELFF. Here the CDR3 DNA reads TGTGCCAGCAGCCTACGACGGGGTGCCGGGGAGCTGTTTTTT.